These T cell receptor beta chains were read from a single sample in a study of T-cell reconstitution after alpha-beta-depleted transplantation in children. Each CDR3 protein gets one entry after TCRdb re-called the PCR reads with MiXCR. In the table there are some 590,000 distinct CDR3 sequences, 8% to 11% of which are singletons. Sample: PBMCs from the stem cell graft donor, taken from the stem cell graft. The receptor source for this set is a human donor who donated a stem cell graft to a child with acute myeloid leukemia. CDR3s include the opening cysteine and the closing phenylalanine or tryptophan. D genes are given only for firm matches. Expanded clones are given a class, and other clones once, few, many or no size at all.

>few|TRBJ1-4|TRBD1|TRBV20-1
CSARDQTTGNEKLFF
TGCAGTGCTAGAGATCAAACGACAGGGAATGAAAAACTGTTTTTT
>-|TRBJ2-4|-|TRBV5-1
CASNDPGASKNIQYF
TGCGCCAGCAACGATCCAGGCGCTTCCAAAAACATTCAGTACTTC
>few|TRBJ2-4|-|TRBV20-1
CSASVGGIAKNIQYF
TGCAGTGCTAGCGTCGGCGGTATAGCCAAAAACATTCAGTACTTC
>-|TRBJ2-3|TRBD1|TRBV6-2/TRBV6-3
CASSYPSDRGPVTDTQYF
TGTGCCAGCAGTTATCCTTCCGACAGGGGGCCGGTTACAGATACGCAGTATTTT
>few|TRBJ2-1|TRBD2|TRBV6-1
CASSPGLESLEQFF
TGTGCCAGCAGCCCCGGACTAGAATCGCTTGAGCAGTTCTTC
>few|TRBJ2-3|TRBD2|TRBV7-6
CASSLKAGGTDTQYF
TGTGCCAGCAGCCTAAAAGCGGGAGGCACAGATACGCAGTATTTT
>-|TRBJ2-1|TRBD2|TRBV7-9
CASSFFSGRADEQFF
TGTGCCAGCAGCTTTTTTAGCGGGAGGGCCGACGAGCAGTTCTTC
>-|TRBJ1-2|-|TRBV12-3/TRBV12-4
CASSLGGSERGYTF
TGTGCCAGCAGTTTGGGAGGATCTGAGCGTGGCTACACCTTC
>-|TRBJ2-5|-|TRBV20-1
CSARALGGGIETQYF
TGCAGTGCTAGAGCTCTAGGGGGAGGTATAGAGACCCAGTACTTC
>few|TRBJ2-5|TRBD2|TRBV11-2
CASSLGTSAGETQYF
TGTGCCAGCAGCTTAGGGACTAGCGCCGGGGAGACCCAGTACTTC
>many|TRBJ2-3|TRBD2|TRBV20-1
CSARPGLAPDTQYF
TGCAGTGCTAGACCGGGACTAGCGCCAGATACGCAGTATTTT
>-|TRBJ2-3|TRBD2|TRBV20-1
CSARGLAGGLGDTQYF
TGCAGTGCTAGAGGACTAGCGGGAGGACTTGGAGATACGCAGTATTTT
>many|TRBJ1-2|-|TRBV20-1
CSAGPYGYTF
TGCAGTGCCGGTCCTTATGGCTACACCTTC
>few|TRBJ1-3|-|TRBV9
CASSVSGNTIYF
TGTGCCAGCAGCGTGTCTGGAAACACCATATATTTT
>few|TRBJ2-1|-|TRBV20-1
CSALSRRTGNEQFF
TGCAGTGCCCTCTCCCGGCGGACGGGGAATGAGCAGTTCTTC
>few|TRBJ2-7|TRBD1|TRBV29-1
CSVVRTGQGSEQYF
TGCAGCGTTGTCCGGACCGGACAGGGAAGCGAGCAGTACTTC
>many|TRBJ1-3|-|TRBV13
CASSLDAGNTIYF
TGTGCCAGCAGCTTAGACGCGGGAAACACCATATATTTT
>many|TRBJ2-1|TRBD2|TRBV6-2/TRBV6-3
CATSSGGNEQFF
TGTGCCACTTCAAGCGGGGGGAATGAGCAGTTCTTC
>-|TRBJ1-6|-|TRBV20-1
CSVAYPSDSPLHF
TGCAGTGTAGCGTACCCAAGTGATTCACCCCTCCACTTT
>many|TRBJ2-1|TRBD2|TRBV10-3
CAISVEGGAFNEQFF
TGTGCCATCAGTGTCGAGGGAGGGGCTTTCAATGAGCAGTTCTTC
>many|TRBJ2-2|-|TRBV5-1
CASTPYGDTGELFF
TGCGCCAGCACCCCTTACGGGGACACCGGGGAGCTGTTTTTT
>few|TRBJ1-3|-|TRBV7-6
CASSLAAGLTGNTIYF
TGTGCCAGCAGCTTAGCGGCGGGCCTAACTGGAAACACCATATATTTT
>few|TRBJ2-1|-|TRBV6-2/TRBV6-3
CASSPLAPGLAEVSSYNEQFF
TGTGCCAGCAGTCCCCTTGCTCCAGGGCTAGCAGAAGTAAGCTCCTACAATGAGCAGTTCTTC
>-|TRBJ2-3|-|TRBV12-3/TRBV12-4
CASTRDRPTDTQYF
TGTGCCAGCACCCGGGACCGACCCACAGATACGCAGTATTTT
>few|TRBJ1-5|TRBD1|TRBV20-1
CSANEGQGNQPQHF
TGCAGTGCTAATGAAGGACAGGGGAATCAGCCCCAGCATTTT
>many|TRBJ2-7|-|TRBV7-2
CASSFYSSYEQYF
TGTGCCAGCAGCTTCTACTCATCCTACGAGCAGTACTTC
>-|TRBJ2-3|TRBD2|TRBV2
CASSDGPGLATDTQYF
TGTGCCAGCAGTGACGGACCGGGACTAGCCACAGATACGCAGTATTTT
>-|TRBJ2-5|TRBD2|TRBV27
CASSVIGGRVQETQYF
TGTGCCAGCAGTGTGATTGGCGGGAGGGTGCAAGAGACCCAGTACTTC
>many|TRBJ1-4|-|TRBV20-1
CTILRPNEKLFF
TGCACCATCCTCCGGCCTAATGAAAAACTGTTTTTT
>many|TRBJ2-1|-|TRBV24-1
CATSDVTDYNEQFF
TGTGCCACCAGTGACGTGACAGATTACAATGAGCAGTTCTTC
>few|TRBJ2-3|-|TRBV29-1
CSVVLFTGTDTQYF
TGCAGCGTTGTACTTTTCACTGGCACAGATACGCAGTATTTT
>many|TRBJ1-5|-|TRBV5-1
CAGRNPMGGRNQPQHF
TGCGCCGGAAGAAACCCGATGGGGGGTCGAAATCAGCCCCAGCATTTT
>-|TRBJ2-1|-|TRBV7-2
CASSLANYEQFF
TGTGCCAGCAGCTTAGCAAACTATGAGCAGTTCTTC
>few|TRBJ1-2|-|TRBV20-1
CSARDAGRGYTF
TGCAGTGCTAGAGACGCAGGGCGGGGCTACACCTTC
>few|TRBJ2-7|TRBD1|TRBV6-2/TRBV6-3
CASTAYRTGGVLLYEQYF
TGTGCCAGCACCGCATATAGGACAGGGGGCGTCCTCTTGTACGAGCAGTACTTC
>-|TRBJ1-2|-|TRBV6-6
CASSYDQGYGYTF
TGTGCCAGCAGTTACGACCAAGGGTATGGCTACACCTTC
>few|TRBJ2-5|TRBD1|TRBV5-6
CASSYRTGWERETQYF
TGTGCCAGCAGCTATAGGACAGGGTGGGAGCGAGAGACCCAGTACTTC
>-|TRBJ1-6|-|TRBV6-2/TRBV6-3
CASSGLDGVYNSPLHF
TGTGCCAGCAGTGGACTAGACGGAGTCTATAATTCACCCCTCCACTTT
>many|TRBJ2-7|-|TRBV7-2
CASSFTGKTYEQYF
TGTGCCAGCAGCTTTACTGGGAAGACCTACGAGCAGTACTTC
>-|TRBJ2-2|-|TRBV6-2/TRBV6-3
CASSRQKRPNTGELFF
TGTGCCAGCAGTCGACAGAAAAGACCGAACACCGGGGAGCTGTTTTTT
>few|TRBJ2-7|TRBD2|TRBV30
CAWSFSGRASFNF
TGTGCCTGGAGCTTCAGCGGGAGGGCCTCATTCAACTTC
>few|TRBJ1-1|-|TRBV12-3/TRBV12-4
CASRTGYNTEAFF
TGTGCCAGCAGAACAGGATATAACACTGAAGCTTTCTTT
>many|TRBJ1-3|TRBD1|TRBV7-6
CASSLAGTASGNTIYF
TGTGCCAGCAGCTTGGCCGGGACAGCCTCTGGAAACACCATATATTTT
>-|TRBJ2-2|TRBD2|TRBV4-3
CASSQWGLGGSSNTGELFF
TGCGCCAGCAGCCAATGGGGTCTTGGCGGGAGTTCAAACACCGGGGAGCTGTTTTTT